Below, one T cell receptor (beta chain) is given with its context. Its antigen has not been determined. Possible read error: a much larger clone is one base away. These data come from a study of molecular identifiers for immune sequencing clone quantification (dated 2018 in TCRdb). For the study in its entirety: For a replicate experiment, the RNA from either approximately 20,000 or 100,000 naive CD8 T cells was divided into five aliquots, and four of those aliquots went on to sequencing. This methods study benchmarked molecular-identifier clustering-based TCR repertoire sequencing (MIDCIRS) and TCR RNA copy counting, using CD8 T cells to do so. General findings and caveats noted by the study authors: Modeling indicated about 3 TCR RNA copies recovered per cell, compared with about 10 by digital PCR, which implies a capture efficiency of 25% to 35%. Highly expanded clone sizes could be underestimated if identical TCR molecules share a barcode. Even against a background of around 900,000 naive CD8 T cells, spiked-in Jurkat TCR RNA amounting to a single cell's worth was reported to be detectable. Without barcode sub-clustering, chimeric consensus sequences inflated TCR diversity; chimeras reached as high as 47%. Spiked-in Jurkat TCR RNA (approximately 9 copies' worth), which is not part of the donor repertoire, was contained in the naive libraries. In CMV-specific effector cells, over 98% of molecules were held by clones above 20 RNA copies, whereas under 1% of molecules were held by such clones in naive cells.

Libraries of naive CD8 T cells were built from around 20,000 to 990,000 sorted cells, with 10%, 30% or 50% of the purified RNA used. Naive CD8 T cells were FACS-sorted as CD8+CD4-CCR7+CD45RA+ on a BD FACSAria II into RLT Plus buffer. To test detection sensitivity, Jurkat RNA equal to over nine TCR copies was added to samples of about 17,000-1,100,000 naive CD8 T cells. CD8 T cells were enriched using RosetteSep CD8+ T Cell Enrichment Cocktail and Ficoll-Paque, and the enriched cells then underwent ACK red cell lysis. The junction shows trimming of 3 bases on V and 5 bases on J, and the gene matches do not reach 6 bases of it. Its CDR3 holds 16 amino acids, cysteine through phenylalanine. Left in the record is the CDR3 DNA by itself, 48 bases read in frame from the first base. The CDR1 and CDR2 encoded by the germline V gene (reference sequence) are MNHEY and SMNVEV. The library came from PCR. The sample was run on an Illumina HiSeq 4000. Preparation of bulk TCR libraries followed a previously described approach, with the TCR primers listed in Table S5. Total RNA was purified with the Qiagen AllPrep DNA/RNA kit. Before analysis, reads from multiple sequencing runs of one library were combined. Per the original workflow: Reads were retained only if the reads had an exact TCR constant sequence, and the retained reads were trimmed to 150 nt and grouped according to their 12-nt molecular barcodes. Reads within each barcode group were sub-clustered using a 15% Levenshtein threshold, and quality-weighted consensus sequences were constructed for each RNA molecule. Non-functional sequences were removed, as were lower-count sequences one edit away from another. On the basis of fitting two negative binomial distributions, barcode sub-clusters with fewer than 20% of the maximum read count were discarded. TCRdb redid the processing of the public reads, applying fastp at Q25 and MiXCR, and retained in-frame beta chains. Each CDR3 protein gets just one entry, which takes the most common genes and DNA from the rows behind it. The authors' filters were not applied to this entry. In all, the sample holds some 100,000 distinct CDR3 sequences, and 15% to 20% of those were seen once. In total, the top ten clones hold 0.7% to 0.95% of the sample.

The V gene is TRBV27 and the J gene is TRBJ2-1, and TRBD2 matches 11 of the central bases. The sequencing input was naive CD8+ T cells from blood, with Jurkat cell RNA spiked in. The sample's cell subset or site label, decoded: FACS-sorted CD8+CD4-CCR7+CD45RA+ naive T cells. The TCR sequence derives from a human donor in good health. Some libraries in this study had Jurkat cell RNA spiked in. The CDR3 amino acid sequence is: CASSFLAGGSHNEQFF. The DNA reads as follows: TGTGCCAGCAGTTTTCTAGCGGGAGGATCCCACAATGAGCAGTTCTTC.